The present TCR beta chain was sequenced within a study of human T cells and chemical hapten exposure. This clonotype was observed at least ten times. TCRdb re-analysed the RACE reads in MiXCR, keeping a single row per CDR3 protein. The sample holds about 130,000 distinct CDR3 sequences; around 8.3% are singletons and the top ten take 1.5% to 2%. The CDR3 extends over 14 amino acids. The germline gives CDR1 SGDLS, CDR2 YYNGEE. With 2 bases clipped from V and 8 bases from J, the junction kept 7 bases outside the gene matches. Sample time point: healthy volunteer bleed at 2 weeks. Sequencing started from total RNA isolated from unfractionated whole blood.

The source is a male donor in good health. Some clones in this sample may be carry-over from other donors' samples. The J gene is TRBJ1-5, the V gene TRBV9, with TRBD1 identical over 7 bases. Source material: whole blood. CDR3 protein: CASSVTGELEPQHF. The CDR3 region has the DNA TGTGCCAGCAGCGTTACAGGGGAATTGGAGCCCCAGCATTTT.